These T cell receptor beta chains were read from a single sample in a study of blood T cell repertoires in COVID-19. Method: immunoSEQ multiplex PCR; TCRdb's copy keeps in-frame clones and lacks some. This sample has about 200,000 clones, with more than 80% found just once. The sequencing input was peripheral blood. The receptors come from a man in his forties or fifties with acute or convalescent COVID-19. Each CDR3 is given with its conserved first and last residue. The D gene is left open where the match is weak. For some rows the clone size is stated as once, few or many, or as a class when expanded; others skip it.

CDR3 protein | CDR3 DNA | V gene | clone size | D gene | J gene
CASSQDLRTNEKLFF | TGTGCCAGCAGCCAAGATCTGCGGACTAATGAAAAACTGTTTTTT | TRBV3-1/TRBV3-2 | NA | NA | TRBJ1-4
CASRATSGANVLTF | TGTGCCAGTAGAGCCACCTCTGGGGCCAACGTCCTGACTTTC | TRBV19 | NA | NA | TRBJ2-6
CASSLAGGTGRGYTF | TGTGCCAGCAGCTTGGCCGGCGGGACAGGGCGTGGCTACACCTTC | TRBV5-4 | NA | TRBD1 | TRBJ1-2
CASSLQGGEKLFF | TGCGCCAGCAGCTTGCAGGGAGGGGAAAAACTGTTTTTT | TRBV5-1 | NA | NA | TRBJ1-4
CASSNRGSTGELFF | TGTGCCAGTAGTAACCGGGGAAGCACCGGGGAGCTGTTTTTT | TRBV19 | NA | NA | TRBJ2-2
CASSKRTGGSTEAFF | TGTGCCAGCAGCAAACGAACAGGGGGAAGCACTGAAGCTTTCTTT | TRBV7-2 | NA | TRBD1 | TRBJ1-1
CSVEGRYNTGELFF | TGCAGCGTTGAAGGCCGGTATAACACCGGGGAGCTGTTTTTT | TRBV29-1 | once | NA | TRBJ2-2
CATSDRRAGLANTGELFF | TGTGCCACCAGTGACCGTCGAGCTGGGCTCGCGAACACCGGGGAGCTGTTTTTT | TRBV24-1 | once | NA | TRBJ2-2
CASSQELRGNYGYTF | TGCGCCAGCAGCCAAGAATTGAGGGGGAACTATGGCTACACCTTC | TRBV4-1 | NA | NA | TRBJ1-2
CATRASGSGGELFF | TGTGCCACCAGGGCTAGCGGGAGCGGCGGGGAGCTGTTTTTT | TRBV24-1 | NA | TRBD2 | TRBJ2-2
CASSQDRLSAGVRGYTF | TGCGCCAGCAGCCAAGATCGTCTATCGGCCGGGGTGAGGGGCTACACCTTC | TRBV4-1 | NA | NA | TRBJ1-2
CASSFTGDTNTGELFF | TGTGCCAGCAGCTTCACAGGGGATACGAACACCGGGGAGCTGTTTTTT | TRBV11-2 | NA | TRBD1 | TRBJ2-2
CASSQSLKTQYF | TGTGCCAGCAGCCAATCCCTAAAGACCCAGTACTTC | TRBV7-8 | NA | NA | TRBJ2-5
CASNPRQGLNSPLHF | TGTGCCAGCAACCCCCGCCAGGGCCTCAATTCACCCCTCCACTTT | TRBV27 | NA | NA | TRBJ1-6
CASRVLVGVSEKLFF | TGTGCCAGCAGAGTTTTGGTGGGAGTAAGTGAAAAACTGTTTTTT | TRBV7-3 | NA | NA | TRBJ1-4
CASSQDRGIYEQYF | TGTGCCAGCAGCCAAGATCGAGGTATCTACGAGCAGTACTTC | TRBV4-2 | NA | NA | TRBJ2-7
CAAGEGVKQFF | TGTGCCGCGGGAGAGGGAGTAAAGCAGTTCTTC | TRBV19 | once | TRBD2 | TRBJ2-1
CASSQDPGVEESRGYTF | TGTGCCAGCAGCCAAGATCCTGGTGTTGAGGAAAGTCGAGGCTACACCTTC | TRBV4-2 | NA | NA | TRBJ1-2
CASSLVGQIRQETQYF | TGCGCCAGCAGCTTGGTTGGGCAGATACGCCAAGAGACCCAGTACTTC | TRBV5-1 | NA | NA | TRBJ2-5
CASSLDRSSYEQYF | TGTGCCAGCAGCTTAGACAGGAGCTCCTACGAGCAGTACTTC | TRBV7-9 | NA | NA | TRBJ2-7
CASRPTGVNTEAFF | TGCGCCAGCAGGCCGACAGGGGTGAACACTGAAGCTTTCTTT | TRBV5-1 | once | TRBD1 | TRBJ1-1
CASSVAWGGRQETQYF | TGTGCCAGCAGCGTAGCTTGGGGGGGTAGGCAAGAGACCCAGTACTTC | TRBV9 | few | TRBD2 | TRBJ2-5
CASSPRTVNTGELFF | TGCGCCAGCAGCCCGCGGACAGTGAACACCGGGGAGCTGTTTTTT | TRBV4-1 | few | NA | TRBJ2-2
CAWSVRGGTSPLHF | TGTGCCTGGAGTGTACGAGGAGGGACTTCACCCCTCCACTTT | TRBV30 | NA | NA | TRBJ1-6
CASSPPKGTGAHNEQFF | TGTGCCAGCTCACCACCGAAGGGGACAGGGGCGCACAATGAGCAGTTCTTC | TRBV18 | NA | TRBD1 | TRBJ2-1
CAWSVGGSVNQPQHF | TGTGCCTGGAGTGTAGGAGGGAGTGTCAATCAGCCCCAGCATTTT | TRBV30 | NA | NA | TRBJ1-5
CASSFRASGRVTDTQYF | TGTGCCAGCAGTTTCCGCGCTAGCGGGAGAGTAACAGATACGCAGTATTTT | TRBV27 | NA | TRBD2 | TRBJ2-3
CASSPDPGSNQPQHF | TGTGCCAGCAGTCCAGACCCCGGGAGCAATCAGCCCCAGCATTTT | TRBV28 | NA | NA | TRBJ1-5
CASSLGGVVNTGELFF | TGTGCCAGCAGCTTAGGCGGAGTTGTGAACACCGGGGAGCTGTTTTTT | TRBV7-2 | NA | NA | TRBJ2-2
CASSYTGDSTVYEQYF | TGTGCCAGCAGTTACACTGGGGACAGTACAGTCTACGAGCAGTACTTC | TRBV6-2/TRBV6-3 | NA | TRBD1 | TRBJ2-7
CASSGQGGDTQYF | TGTGCCAGCAGCGGACAGGGGGGAGATACGCAGTATTTT | TRBV2 | NA | TRBD1 | TRBJ2-3
CASSAFNTGELFF | TGTGCCAGCAGCGCCTTTAACACCGGGGAGCTGTTTTTT | TRBV9 | NA | NA | TRBJ2-2
CASRRLTGQFEKLFF | TGTGCCAGCAGACGCCTTACGGGACAGTTTGAAAAACTGTTTTTT | TRBV6-5 | NA | TRBD1 | TRBJ1-4
CASSMGQGWEQYF | TGTGCCAGCAGTATGGGACAGGGCTGGGAGCAGTACTTC | TRBV27 | NA | TRBD1 | TRBJ2-7
CASSIQGLSSPLHF | TGTGCCAGCTCAATACAGGGACTAAGTTCACCCCTCCACTTT | TRBV18 | NA | NA | TRBJ1-6
CASSQDKTLHEQYF | TGCGCCAGCAGCCAAGATAAGACACTCCACGAGCAGTACTTC | TRBV4-1 | few | NA | TRBJ2-7
CASSNELGTEAFF | TGTGCCAGTAGTAACGAACTTGGCACTGAAGCTTTCTTT | TRBV19 | NA | NA | TRBJ1-1
CASSPPTGGKAFF | TGTGCCAGCAGCCCCCCCACCGGAGGAAAAGCTTTCTTT | TRBV3-1/TRBV3-2 | NA | NA | TRBJ1-1
CAWGQNSGANVLTF | TGTGCCTGGGGACAGAACTCTGGGGCCAACGTCCTGACTTTC | TRBV30 | NA | NA | TRBJ2-6
CSASTTGNYGYTF | TGCAGTGCTAGTACGACAGGGAACTATGGCTACACCTTC | TRBV20-1 | NA | TRBD1 | TRBJ1-2
CASSQETDWQAFF | TGTGCCAGCAGCCAAGAGACGGACTGGCAAGCTTTCTTT | TRBV3-1/TRBV3-2 | NA | NA | TRBJ1-1
CASSLGGAGTGELFF | TGTGCCAGCAGTTTGGGAGGGGCGGGCACCGGGGAGCTGTTTTTT | TRBV28 | NA | TRBD2 | TRBJ2-2
CATGLSGTDTQYF | TGTGCCACCGGGCTGTCGGGCACAGATACGCAGTATTTT | TRBV24-1 | NA | NA | TRBJ2-3
CASSGRQGSTAFF | TGTGCCAGTAGTGGGCGACAGGGTTCGACGGCTTTCTTT | TRBV19 | NA | TRBD1 | TRBJ1-1
CASSQDWGGAGELFF | TGCGCCAGCAGCCAAGATTGGGGGGGGGCCGGGGAGCTGTTTTTT | TRBV4-3 | NA | TRBD2 | TRBJ2-2
CASSERLVWAGDTQYF | TGTGCCAGCAGCGAGAGACTAGTTTGGGCGGGAGATACGCAGTATTTT | TRBV9 | NA | NA | TRBJ2-3
CASSLGTGYGYTF | TGTGCCAGCAGCCTGGGGACAGGCTATGGCTACACCTTC | TRBV7-9 | once | TRBD1 | TRBJ1-2
CASSGTAYMTQHF | TGTGCCAGCAGCGGGACAGCCTATATGACCCAGCATTTT | TRBV6-5 | NA | TRBD1 | TRBJ1-5
CASSPGGGYTF | TGCGCCAGCAGCCCCGGGGGGGGCTACACCTTC | TRBV10-2 | NA | NA | TRBJ1-2
CASSLSGGTYNEQFF | TGTGCCAGCAGTCTTAGCGGGGGTACCTACAATGAGCAGTTCTTC | TRBV6-1 | once | TRBD2 | TRBJ2-1
CATSDPDQPQHF | TGTGCCACCAGTGACCCGGATCAGCCCCAGCATTTT | TRBV24-1 | NA | NA | TRBJ1-5
CAISRGLAGGIGDTQYF | TGTGCCATCAGCAGGGGACTAGCGGGAGGGATTGGAGATACGCAGTATTTT | TRBV10-3 | NA | TRBD2 | TRBJ2-3
CASSLFSGYSSYNEQFF | TGTGCCAGCAGCTTATTTAGCGGATACAGCTCCTACAATGAGCAGTTCTTC | TRBV11-2 | NA | NA | TRBJ2-1